This TCR beta chain was retrieved from a study of breast tumors, draining lymph nodes, adjacent tissues. MiXCR was run by TCRdb on the multiplex PCR reads, yielding one entry per CDR3 protein. The repertoire includes 15,000 to 20,000 distinct CDR3 sequences, 60% to 70% of them detected once, and about 20% sits in the top ten. This sequence originates from a female donor with breast cancer. Some clones in this sample may be carry-over from other donors' samples. Sequencing was performed on tumor-adjacent breast tissue.

CDR3 in DNA: TGCAGCGCTACCGGGACAGTTGGAAACACCTTC. This codes for CSATGTVGNTF. The gene calls are TRBV29-1 and TRBJ1-2, with 7 positions matching TRBD1. Trimming removed 7 bases from V and 12 bases from J; junction bases left unmatched: 11. From germline, CDR1 is SQVTM and CDR2 ANQGSEA. The CDR3 has 11 residues.